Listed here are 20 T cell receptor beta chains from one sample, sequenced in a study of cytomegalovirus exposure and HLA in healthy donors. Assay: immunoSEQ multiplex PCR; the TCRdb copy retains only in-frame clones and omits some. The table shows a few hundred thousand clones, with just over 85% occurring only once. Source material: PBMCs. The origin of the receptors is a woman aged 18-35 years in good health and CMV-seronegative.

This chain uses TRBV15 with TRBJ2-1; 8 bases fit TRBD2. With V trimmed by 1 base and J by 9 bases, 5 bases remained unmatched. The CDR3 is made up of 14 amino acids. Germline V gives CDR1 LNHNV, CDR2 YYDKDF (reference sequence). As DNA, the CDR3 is TGTGCCACCAGCAGAGCGGGAGGGTGGGGTGAGCAGTTCTTC. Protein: CATSRAGGWGEQFF.

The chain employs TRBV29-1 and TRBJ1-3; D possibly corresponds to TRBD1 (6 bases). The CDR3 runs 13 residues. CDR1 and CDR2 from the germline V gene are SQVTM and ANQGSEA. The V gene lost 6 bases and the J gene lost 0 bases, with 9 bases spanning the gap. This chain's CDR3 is CSVATGSGNTIYF. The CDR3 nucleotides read TGCAGCGTGGCGACAGGCTCTGGAAACACCATATATTTT.

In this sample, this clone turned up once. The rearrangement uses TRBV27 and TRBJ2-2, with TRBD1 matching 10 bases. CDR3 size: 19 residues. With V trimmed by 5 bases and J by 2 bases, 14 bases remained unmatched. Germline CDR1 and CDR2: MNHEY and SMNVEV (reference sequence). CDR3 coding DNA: TGTGCCAGCAGTCCATACCCCCCCGACAGGGGGCTTAACACCGGGGAGCTGTTTTTT. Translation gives CASSPYPPDRGLNTGELFF.

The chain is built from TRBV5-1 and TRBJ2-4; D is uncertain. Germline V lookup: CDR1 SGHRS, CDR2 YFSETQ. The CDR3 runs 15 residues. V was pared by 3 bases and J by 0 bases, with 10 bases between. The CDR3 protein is CASSSSSLAKNIQYF. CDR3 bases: TGCGCCAGCAGCTCCTCCAGTCTAGCCAAAAACATTCAGTACTTC.

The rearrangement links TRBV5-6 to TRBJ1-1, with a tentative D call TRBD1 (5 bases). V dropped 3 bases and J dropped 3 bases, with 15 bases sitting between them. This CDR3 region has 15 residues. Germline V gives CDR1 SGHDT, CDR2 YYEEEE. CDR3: CASSSLQAFDTEAFF. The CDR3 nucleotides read TGTGCCAGCAGCTCATTACAGGCTTTTGACACTGAAGCTTTCTTT.

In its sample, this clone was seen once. CDR3: CASSPRQENYGYTF. The CDR3 DNA reads as TGCGCCAGCAGCCCCCGACAGGAGAACTATGGCTACACCTTC. The J gene is TRBJ1-2, the V gene TRBV5-1; TRBD1 is a possible D gene (6 bases). Trimming pared 4 bases from V and 2 bases from J, leaving 12 bases between. Germline values: CDR1 SGHRS, CDR2 YFSETQ. The CDR3 has 14 amino acids.

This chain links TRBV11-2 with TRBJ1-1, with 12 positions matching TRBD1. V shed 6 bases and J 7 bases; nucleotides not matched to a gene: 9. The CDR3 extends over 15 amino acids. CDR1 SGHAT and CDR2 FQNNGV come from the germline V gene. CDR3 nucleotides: TGTGCCAGCAGGTGGGACAGGGGGCCCGGGAATGAAGCTTTCTTT. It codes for CASRWDRGPGNEAFF.

Here the CDR3 reads CAISEMDRDNYGYTF. CDR3 DNA: TGTGCCATCAGTGAGATGGACAGGGACAACTATGGCTACACCTTC. J is TRBJ1-2 and V is TRBV10-3; 8 bases are a match to TRBD1. CDR1 and CDR2 from the germline V gene are ENHRY and SYGVKD. Losses at the gene ends were 2 bases for V and 2 bases for J; bases not matched to a gene: 4. The CDR3 runs 15 residues.

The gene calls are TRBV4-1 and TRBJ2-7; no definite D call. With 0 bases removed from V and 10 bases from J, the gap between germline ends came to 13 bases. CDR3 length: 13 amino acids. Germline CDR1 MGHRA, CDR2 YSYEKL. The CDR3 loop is CASSQDRRWQQYF. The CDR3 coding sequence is TGCGCCAGCAGCCAAGATCGGCGGTGGCAACAGTACTTC.

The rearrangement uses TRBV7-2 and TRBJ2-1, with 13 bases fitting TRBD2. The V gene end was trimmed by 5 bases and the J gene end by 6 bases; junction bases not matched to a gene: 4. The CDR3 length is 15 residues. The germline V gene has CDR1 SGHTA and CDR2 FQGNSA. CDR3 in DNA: TGTGCCAGCAGCCAGGGACTAGCGGGACTCAATGAGCAGTTCTTC. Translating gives CASSQGLAGLNEQFF.

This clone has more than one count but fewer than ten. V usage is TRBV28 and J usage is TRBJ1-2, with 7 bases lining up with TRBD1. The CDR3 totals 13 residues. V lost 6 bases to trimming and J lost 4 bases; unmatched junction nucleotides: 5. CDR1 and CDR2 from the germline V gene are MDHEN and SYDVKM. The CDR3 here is CASSQGTAYGYTF. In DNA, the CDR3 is TGTGCCAGCAGCCAGGGGACAGCCTATGGCTACACCTTC.

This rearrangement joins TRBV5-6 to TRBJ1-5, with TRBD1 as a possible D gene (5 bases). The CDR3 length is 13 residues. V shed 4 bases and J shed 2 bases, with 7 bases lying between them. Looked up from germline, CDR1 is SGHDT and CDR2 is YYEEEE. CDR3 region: CASSPRGNQPQHF. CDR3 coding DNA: TGTGCCAGCAGCCCCAGGGGCAATCAGCCCCAGCATTTT.

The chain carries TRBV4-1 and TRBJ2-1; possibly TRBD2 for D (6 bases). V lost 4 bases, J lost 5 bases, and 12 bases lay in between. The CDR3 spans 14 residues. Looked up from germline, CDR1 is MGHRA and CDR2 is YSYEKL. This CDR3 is CASSRLVPNNEQFF. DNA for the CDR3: TGCGCCAGCAGCCGACTAGTCCCGAACAATGAGCAGTTCTTC.

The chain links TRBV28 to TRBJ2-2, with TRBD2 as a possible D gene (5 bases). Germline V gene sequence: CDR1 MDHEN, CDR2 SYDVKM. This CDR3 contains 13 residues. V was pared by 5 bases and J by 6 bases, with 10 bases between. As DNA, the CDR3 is TGTGCCAGCAGTGGGCAGAGGGCCGGGGAGCTGTTTTTT. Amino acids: CASSGQRAGELFF.

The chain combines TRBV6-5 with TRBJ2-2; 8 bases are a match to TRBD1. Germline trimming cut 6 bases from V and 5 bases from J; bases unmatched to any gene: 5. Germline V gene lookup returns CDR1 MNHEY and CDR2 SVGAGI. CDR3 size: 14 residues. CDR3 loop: CASSPGQVTGELFF. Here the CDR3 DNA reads TGTGCCAGCAGCCCGGGACAGGTAACCGGGGAGCTGTTTTTT.

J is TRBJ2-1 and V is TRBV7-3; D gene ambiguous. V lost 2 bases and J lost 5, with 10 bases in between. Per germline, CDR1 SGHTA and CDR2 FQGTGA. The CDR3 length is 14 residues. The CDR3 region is CASSLSRAHNEQFF. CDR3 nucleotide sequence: TGTGCCAGCAGCTTATCCCGAGCCCACAATGAGCAGTTCTTC.

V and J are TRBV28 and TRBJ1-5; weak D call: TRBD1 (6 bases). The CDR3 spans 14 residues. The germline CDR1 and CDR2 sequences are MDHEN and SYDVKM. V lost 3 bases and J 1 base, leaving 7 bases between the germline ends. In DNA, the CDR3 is TGTGCCAGCAGTTTCACAGGGAGCAATCAGCCCCAGCATTTT. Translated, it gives CASSFTGSNQPQHF.

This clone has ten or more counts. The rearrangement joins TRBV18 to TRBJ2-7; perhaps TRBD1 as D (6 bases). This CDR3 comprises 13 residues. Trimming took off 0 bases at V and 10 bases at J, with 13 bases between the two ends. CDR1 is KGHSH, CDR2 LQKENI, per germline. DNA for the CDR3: TGTGCCAGCTCACCACCTCACAGGGATTATCAGTACTTC. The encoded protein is CASSPPHRDYQYF.

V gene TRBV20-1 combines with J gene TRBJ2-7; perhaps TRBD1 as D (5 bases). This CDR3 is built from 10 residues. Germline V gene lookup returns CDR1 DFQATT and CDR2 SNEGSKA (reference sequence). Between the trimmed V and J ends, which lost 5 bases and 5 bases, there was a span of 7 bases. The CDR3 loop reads CSASRDEQYF. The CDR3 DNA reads TGCAGTGCTTCCAGGGACGAGCAGTACTTC.

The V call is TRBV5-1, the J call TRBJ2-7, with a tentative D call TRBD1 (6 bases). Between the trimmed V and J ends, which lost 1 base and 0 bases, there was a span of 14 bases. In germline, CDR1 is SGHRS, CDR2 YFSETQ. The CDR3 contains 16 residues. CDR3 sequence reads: CASSLWGRTPSYEQYF. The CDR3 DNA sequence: TGCGCCAGCAGCTTGTGGGGGCGGACCCCCTCCTACGAGCAGTACTTC.